These 27 T cell receptor beta chains came from one sample sequenced in a study of blood T cell repertoires in COVID-19. Some clones are missing from TCRdb's copy, which holds only in-frame ones; the method was immunoSEQ multiplex PCR. The sample contains more than 200,000 clones, over 80% of which appear only once. The sample consisted of peripheral blood. The receptor set was obtained from a man aged 35 to 55 with acute or convalescent COVID-19.

V gene TRBV19 combines with J gene TRBJ2-1; 11 bases map to TRBD2. This CDR3 is 16 amino acids long. Germline CDR1 reads LNHDA; CDR2 reads SQIVND (reference sequence). V shed 6 bases and J 4 bases; nucleotides not matched to a gene: 8. DNA of the CDR3: TGTGCCAGTAGACCCGGGACTAGCGGAACATACAATGAGCAGTTCTTC. Protein product: CASRPGTSGTYNEQFF.

The chain has TRBV9 and TRBJ1-2; 8 bases are a match to TRBD1. The junction had 5 bases not matched to a gene; V was cut back by 3 bases and J by 7 bases. The CDR3 consists of 13 residues. Germline V gene lookup returns CDR1 SGDLS and CDR2 YYNGEE. Written as DNA, the CDR3 is TGTGCCAGCAGCGCCCGGACAGGGTTTGGCTACACCTTC. Residues: CASSARTGFGYTF.

The chain's CDR3 is CASSPSPGELFF. The CDR3 nucleotides are TGTGCCAGCAGCCCTTCCCCCGGGGAGCTGTTTTTT. This sequence joins TRBV9 and TRBJ2-2; D not certain. With 4 bases removed from V and 6 bases from J, the gap between germline ends came to 7 bases. Germline CDR1 is SGDLS and CDR2 is YYNGEE. The CDR3 length is 12 residues.

This clone was counted between two and nine times. V and J are TRBV2 and TRBJ2-3, with TRBD2 matching over 9 bases. Germline CDR1 reads SNHLY; CDR2 reads FYNNEI. V dropped 2 bases and J dropped 2; count of bases not matched to a gene: 2. There are 15 residues in the CDR3. CDR3 coding DNA: TGTGCCAGCAGTGAACGACTAGCGGACACAGATACGCAGTATTTT. Amino acid sequence: CASSERLADTDTQYF.

This chain links TRBV6-5 with TRBJ1-5; 8 bases fit TRBD1. The J segment lost 0 bases and the V segment lost 11 bases, leaving 9 bases of the junction unmatched. CDR3 length: 15 amino acids. The germline gives CDR1 MNHEY, CDR2 SVGAGI. CDR3: CAGDSGGYSNQPQHF. Here the CDR3 DNA reads TGTGCCGGGGATTCAGGGGGCTATAGCAATCAGCCCCAGCATTTT.

The chain carries TRBV19 and TRBJ2-7, with 8 positions matching TRBD1. V shed 3 bases and J 1 base; nucleotides not matched to a gene: 5. The CDR3 is 15 amino acids. The germline V gene encodes CDR1 LNHDA and CDR2 SQIVND (reference sequence). CDR3 sequence (DNA): TGTGCCAGTAGTATTTGGCAGGGGGCTTCCTACGAGCAGTACTTC. Its translation is CASSIWQGASYEQYF.

The chain is built from TRBV5-5 and TRBJ2-1, with 10 bases identical to TRBD2. CDR1 is SGHKS and CDR2 is YYEKEE in the germline V gene (reference sequence). The CDR3 extends over 16 amino acids. V shed 4 bases, J shed 5 bases, and the junction held 9 bases outside the gene matches. CDR3 region: CASSLPASGGHNEQFF. In DNA, the CDR3 is TGTGCCAGCAGCCTCCCCGCTAGCGGGGGACACAATGAGCAGTTCTTC.

The chain combines TRBV7-9 with TRBJ1-6, with D tentatively TRBD1 (5 bases). This CDR3 is 14 amino acids long. Trimming stripped 4 bases from V and 14 bases from J, with 18 bases between. Germline V gene lookup returns CDR1 SEHNR and CDR2 FQNEAQ (reference sequence). The CDR3 loop reads CASSSNLGVATLHF. In nucleotides, the CDR3 is TGTGCCAGCAGCTCCAACCTAGGGGTTGCCACCCTCCACTTT. Full variable domain (outside the CDR3, taken from reference TRBV7-9 and TRBJ1-6): DTGVSQNPRHKITKRGQNVTFRCDPISEHNRLYWYRQTLGQGPEFLTYFQNEAQLEKSRLLSDRFSAERPKGSFSTLEIQRTEQGDSAMYLCASSSNLGVATLHFGNGTRLTVT.

The V call is TRBV30, the J call TRBJ2-7; D might be TRBD2 (5 bases). Trimming shortened V by 0 bases and J by 4 bases, and 10 bases separated the two germline ends. Looked up from germline, CDR1 is GTSNPN and CDR2 is SVGIG (reference sequence). The CDR3 loop spans 13 amino acids. DNA of the CDR3: TGTGCCTGGAGTGTACCCTCGGGGTACGAGCAGTACTTC. Protein product: CAWSVPSGYEQYF.

The rearrangement uses TRBV9 and TRBJ2-4; D is possibly TRBD2 (6 bases). V lost 0 bases to trimming and J lost 9 bases, with 16 bases between them. Germline values: CDR1 SGDLS, CDR2 YYNGEE. The CDR3 totals 15 residues. CDR3 region: CASSVDPQLGGIQYF. In nucleotides, the CDR3 is TGTGCCAGCAGCGTAGACCCACAACTGGGAGGCATTCAGTACTTC.

In nucleotides, the CDR3 is TGTGCCAGTAGTATAGTCCGGGGACATGCCACAGATACGCAGTATTTT. Its translation: CASSIVRGHATDTQYF. The chain links TRBV19 to TRBJ2-3, with D possibly matching TRBD1 (6 bases). Germline V gives CDR1 LNHDA, CDR2 SQIVND (reference sequence). Between the trimmed V and J ends, which lost 1 base and 2 bases, there was a span of 13 bases. The CDR3 totals 16 residues.

The gene calls are TRBV6-1 and TRBJ1-1, with D possibly being TRBD1 (5 bases). This CDR3 comprises 14 residues. Trimming left V 3 bases short and J 10 bases short, with 18 bases between. CDR1 is MNHNS, CDR2 SASEGT, per germline. In DNA form, the CDR3 reads TGTGCCAGCAGTGACCTGGGACTTCCTGGAGGAGCTTTCTTT. Amino acid sequence: CASSDLGLPGGAFF.

The chain combines TRBV25-1 with TRBJ1-6; possible D gene TRBD1, 6 bases. The CDR3 length is 13 residues. Trimming shortened V by 8 bases and J by 6 bases, and 11 bases separated the two germline ends. Per the germline V gene, CDR1 is MGHDK and CDR2 is SYGVNS. In DNA, the CDR3 is TGTGCCAGCCGGACAGCCTTTAATTCACCCCTCCACTTT. Translation: CASRTAFNSPLHF.

This chain joins TRBV29-1 and TRBJ2-2; D not certain. Trimming removed 5 bases from V and 3 bases from J, with 13 bases in between. In germline, CDR1 is SQVTM, CDR2 ANQGSEA. The CDR3 consists of 14 residues. In nucleotides, the CDR3 is TGCAGCGTTCTGTCTCCCCTCGACACCGGGGAGCTGTTTTTT. As protein: CSVLSPLDTGELFF.

This clone was counted a few times. This chain connects TRBV2 to TRBJ1-1, with D tentatively TRBD1 (5 bases). The CDR3 is made up of 13 amino acids. Germline V gives CDR1 SNHLY, CDR2 FYNNEI. V was pared by 4 bases and J by 1 base, with 7 bases between. The CDR3 DNA reads as TGTGCCAGCAGTGGGACAACGAACACTGAAGCTTTCTTT. Translating it yields CASSGTTNTEAFF.

The V call is TRBV15, the J call TRBJ2-7; possible D gene TRBD2, 5 bases. Germline assignment: CDR1 LNHNV and CDR2 YYDKDF (reference sequence). V was cut by 0 bases and J by 2 bases, with 8 bases left in between. This CDR3 comprises 14 residues. This CDR3 is CATSREQLAYEQYF. The CDR3 DNA reads as TGTGCCACCAGCAGAGAACAACTAGCCTACGAGCAGTACTTC.

This clone was picked up one time. V and J are TRBV30 and TRBJ2-3, with 7 bases aligning to TRBD2. Germline V gene data show CDR1 as GTSNPN and CDR2 as SVGIG (reference sequence). The V segment lost 2 bases and the J segment 2 bases; nucleotides outside the gene matches: 4. The CDR3 consists of 14 residues. The CDR3 here is CAWSLAGFTDTQYF. As DNA, the CDR3 is TGTGCCTGGAGTTTAGCGGGCTTCACAGATACGCAGTATTTT. The full variable domain, with the rest looked up from reference TRBV30 and TRBJ2-3, is SQTIHQWPATLVQPVGSPLSLECTVEGTSNPNLYWYRQAAGRGLQLLFYSVGIGQISSEVPQNLSASRPQDRQFILSSKKLLLSDSGFYLCAWSLAGFTDTQYFGPGTRLTVL.

This clone was seen a handful of times. The V and J genes are TRBV4-2 and TRBJ2-7; unclear D gene. CDR3 length equals 14 residues. The V gene lost 1 base and the J gene lost 0 bases, with 7 bases spanning the gap. CDR1 and CDR2 from the germline V gene are LGHNA and YNFKEQ. The CDR3: CASSQVGSSYEQYF. CDR3 coding DNA: TGTGCCAGCAGCCAAGTTGGTAGCTCCTACGAGCAGTACTTC.

The chain links TRBV9 to TRBJ2-5; TRBD2 agrees at 7 bases. Germline values: CDR1 SGDLS, CDR2 YYNGEE. The CDR3 sequence is 15 residues long. J gave up 5 bases and V 4 bases, and 11 bases lay outside the gene matches. Written as DNA, the CDR3 is TGTGCCAGCAGCACCCTTGGAGCGGGAAGGGAGACCCAGTACTTC. Translating it yields CASSTLGAGRETQYF.

The chain recombines TRBV2 with TRBJ2-7, with 10 bases lining up with TRBD2. CDR3 length equals 15 residues. After removal of 6 bases from V and 0 bases from J, the junction contained 5 bases not matched to a gene. Germline CDR1 is SNHLY and CDR2 is FYNNEI. The CDR3 reads CASRGGLAPSYEQYF. CDR3 coding DNA: TGTGCCAGCAGGGGGGGACTAGCGCCCTCCTACGAGCAGTACTTC.

The chain joins TRBV29-1 to TRBJ1-2; D might be TRBD1 (6 bases). The CDR3 covers 13 residues. Germline CDR1 and CDR2: SQVTM and ANQGSEA. Trimming removed 5 bases at V and 2 bases at J, with 12 bases between. CDR3 protein: CSVPTGGNYGYTF. Here the CDR3 DNA reads TGCAGCGTTCCGACGGGGGGCAACTATGGCTACACCTTC.

This clone was seen a single time. The chain joins TRBV18 to TRBJ2-4; D call uncertain. This CDR3 spans 13 amino acids. Germline V CDR1 and CDR2: KGHSH, LQKENI. Trimming pared 8 bases from V and 5 bases from J, leaving 13 bases between. The CDR3 spells CASLSLRENIQYF. DNA of the CDR3: TGTGCCAGCCTATCACTCCGGGAAAACATTCAGTACTTC.

The chain links TRBV4-2 to TRBJ2-3, with D perhaps matching TRBD2 (6 bases). The CDR3 has 15 residues. Per germline, CDR1 LGHNA and CDR2 YNFKEQ. The V gene lost 4 bases and the J gene lost 0 bases, with 11 bases spanning the gap. CDR3 loop: CASSLRDSSTDTQYF. CDR3 nucleotides: TGTGCCAGCAGCCTTAGGGACTCGAGCACAGATACGCAGTATTTT.

The rearrangement uses TRBV19 and TRBJ1-5; D is unclear. Germline V gives CDR1 LNHDA, CDR2 SQIVND (reference sequence). Trimming shortened V by 3 bases and J by 4 bases, and 16 bases separated the two germline ends. The CDR3 is made up of 16 amino acids. CDR3 amino acids: CASSMEQLAVNQPQHF. The CDR3 DNA reads TGTGCCAGTAGTATGGAACAGCTTGCAGTAAATCAGCCCCAGCATTTT.

The chain is built from TRBV30 and TRBJ1-3; the D gene is possibly TRBD1 (6 bases). V lost 3 bases and J 4 bases, leaving 16 bases between the germline ends. Germline lookup yields CDR1 GTSNPN and CDR2 SVGIG (reference sequence). This CDR3 is built from 15 residues. CDR3 bases: TGTGCCTGGAGCTACGGACAGACGGTGGGAAACACCATATATTTT. It encodes CAWSYGQTVGNTIYF.

The chain carries TRBV18 and TRBJ1-4, with unresolved D. The CDR3 is 15 amino acids. Per germline, CDR1 KGHSH and CDR2 LQKENI. V lost 6 bases and J lost 4, with 15 bases in between. The CDR3 sequence is CASSLSADFNEKLFF. In DNA form, the CDR3 reads TGTGCCAGCTCCCTGTCGGCAGACTTTAATGAAAAACTGTTTTTT.

CDR3 nucleotide sequence: TGCTGTGGGAGGGTTTTCGATGAGCAGTTCTTC. This gives the protein CCGRVFDEQFF. The rearrangement joins TRBV29-1 to TRBJ2-1, with TRBD2 identical over 7 bases. CDR1 and CDR2 (germline): SQVTM, ANQGSEA. The CDR3 is 11 amino acids.